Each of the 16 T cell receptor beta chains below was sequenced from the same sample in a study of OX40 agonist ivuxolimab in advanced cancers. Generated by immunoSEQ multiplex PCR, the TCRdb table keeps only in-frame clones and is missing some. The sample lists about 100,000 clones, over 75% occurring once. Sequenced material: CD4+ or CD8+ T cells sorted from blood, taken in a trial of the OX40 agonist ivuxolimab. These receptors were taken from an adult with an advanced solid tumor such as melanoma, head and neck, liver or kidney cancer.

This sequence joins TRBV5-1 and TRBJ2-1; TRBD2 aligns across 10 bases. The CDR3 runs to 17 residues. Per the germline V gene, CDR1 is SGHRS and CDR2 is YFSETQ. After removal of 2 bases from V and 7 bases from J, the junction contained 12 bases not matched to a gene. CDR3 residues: CASSLFPTSGYSNEQFF. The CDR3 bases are TGCGCCAGCAGCTTATTCCCGACTAGCGGGTATTCGAATGAGCAGTTCTTC.

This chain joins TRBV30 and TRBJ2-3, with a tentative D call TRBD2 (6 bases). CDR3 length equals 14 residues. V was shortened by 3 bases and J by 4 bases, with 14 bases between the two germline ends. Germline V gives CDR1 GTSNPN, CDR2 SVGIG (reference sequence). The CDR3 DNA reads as TGTGCCTGGAGCTCCTCCCCGGGAGCAGATACGCAGTATTTT. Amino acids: CAWSSSPGADTQYF.

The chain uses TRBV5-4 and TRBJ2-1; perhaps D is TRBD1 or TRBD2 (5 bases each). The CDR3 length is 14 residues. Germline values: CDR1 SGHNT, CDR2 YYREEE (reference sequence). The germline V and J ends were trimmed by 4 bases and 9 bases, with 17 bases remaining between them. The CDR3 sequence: CASSISGAEGEQFF. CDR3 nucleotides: TGTGCCAGCAGCATCAGTGGGGCTGAGGGTGAGCAGTTCTTC.

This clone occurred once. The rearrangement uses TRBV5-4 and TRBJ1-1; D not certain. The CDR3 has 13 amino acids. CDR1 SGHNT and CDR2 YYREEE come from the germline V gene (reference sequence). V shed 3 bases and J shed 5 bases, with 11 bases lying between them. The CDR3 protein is CASSSVELTEAFF. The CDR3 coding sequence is TGTGCCAGCAGCTCCGTGGAGTTGACTGAAGCTTTCTTT.

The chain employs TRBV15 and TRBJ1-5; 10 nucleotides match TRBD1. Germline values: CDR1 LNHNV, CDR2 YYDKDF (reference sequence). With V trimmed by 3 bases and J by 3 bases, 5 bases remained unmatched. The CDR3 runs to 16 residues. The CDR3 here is CATSRGTGALNQPQHF. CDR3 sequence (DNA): TGTGCCACCAGCAGGGGGACAGGGGCTCTCAATCAGCCCCAGCATTTT.

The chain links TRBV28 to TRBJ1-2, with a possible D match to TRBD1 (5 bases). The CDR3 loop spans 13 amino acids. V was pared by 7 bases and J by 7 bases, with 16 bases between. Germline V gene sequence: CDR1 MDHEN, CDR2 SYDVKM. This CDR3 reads CASTWGRVGGYTF. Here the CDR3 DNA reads TGTGCCAGCACCTGGGGCAGGGTGGGTGGCTACACCTTC.

CDR3 nucleotides: TGCAGCGCCTTAGCGGGCCTGTACAATGAGCAGTTCTTC. This sequence encodes CSALAGLYNEQFF. The V gene is TRBV29-1, the J gene TRBJ2-1; 7 nucleotides match TRBD2. The CDR3 has 13 amino acids. Germline assignment: CDR1 SQVTM and CDR2 ANQGSEA. The ends lost 7 bases at V and 4 bases at J; junction bases unmatched: 7.

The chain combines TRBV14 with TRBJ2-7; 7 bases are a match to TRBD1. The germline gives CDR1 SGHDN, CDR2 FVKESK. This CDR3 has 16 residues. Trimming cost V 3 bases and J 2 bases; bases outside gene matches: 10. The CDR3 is CASSQSPHRGTYEQYF. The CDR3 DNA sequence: TGTGCCAGCAGCCAGTCTCCCCACAGGGGAACCTACGAGCAGTACTTC.

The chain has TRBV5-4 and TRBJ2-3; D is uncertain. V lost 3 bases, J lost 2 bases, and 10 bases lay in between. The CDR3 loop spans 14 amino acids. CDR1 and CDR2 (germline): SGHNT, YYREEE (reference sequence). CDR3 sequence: CASSSVISTDTQYF. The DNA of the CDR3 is TGTGCCAGCAGCTCGGTGATTTCCACAGATACGCAGTATTTT.

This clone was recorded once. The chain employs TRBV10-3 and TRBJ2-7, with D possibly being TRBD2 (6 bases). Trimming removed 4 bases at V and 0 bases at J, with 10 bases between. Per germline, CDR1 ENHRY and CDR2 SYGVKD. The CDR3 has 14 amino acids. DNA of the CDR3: TGTGCCATCAGTGCCGGGGGAAGCTCCTACGAGCAGTACTTC. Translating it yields CAISAGGSSYEQYF.

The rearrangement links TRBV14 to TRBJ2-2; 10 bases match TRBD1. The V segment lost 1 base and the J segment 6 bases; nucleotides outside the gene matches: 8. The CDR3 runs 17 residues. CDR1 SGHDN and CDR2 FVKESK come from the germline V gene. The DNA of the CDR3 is TGTGCCAGCAGCCAAGGCCGGGACAGGGGAGATCCCGGGGAGCTGTTTTTT. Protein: CASSQGRDRGDPGELFF.

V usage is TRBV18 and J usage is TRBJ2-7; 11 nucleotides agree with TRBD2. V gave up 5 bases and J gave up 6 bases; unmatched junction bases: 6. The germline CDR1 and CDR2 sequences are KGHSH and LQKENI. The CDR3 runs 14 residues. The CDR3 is CASSVSGRAGEQYF. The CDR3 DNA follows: TGTGCCAGCTCAGTTAGCGGGAGGGCTGGCGAGCAGTACTTC.

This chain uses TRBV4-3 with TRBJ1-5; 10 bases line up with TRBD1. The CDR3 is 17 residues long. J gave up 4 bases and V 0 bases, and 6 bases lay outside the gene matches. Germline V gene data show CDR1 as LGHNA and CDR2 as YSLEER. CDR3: CASSQDTGQGLNQPQHF. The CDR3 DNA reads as TGCGCCAGCAGCCAAGATACGGGACAGGGGCTGAATCAGCCCCAGCATTTT.

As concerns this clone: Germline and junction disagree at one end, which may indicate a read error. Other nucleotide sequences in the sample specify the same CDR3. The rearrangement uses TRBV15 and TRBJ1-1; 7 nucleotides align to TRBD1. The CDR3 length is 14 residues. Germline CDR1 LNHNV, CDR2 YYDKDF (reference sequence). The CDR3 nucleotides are TGTGCCACCAGCAAGGACAGGCGGAACACTGAAGCTTTTTTT. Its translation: CATSKDRRNTEAFF.

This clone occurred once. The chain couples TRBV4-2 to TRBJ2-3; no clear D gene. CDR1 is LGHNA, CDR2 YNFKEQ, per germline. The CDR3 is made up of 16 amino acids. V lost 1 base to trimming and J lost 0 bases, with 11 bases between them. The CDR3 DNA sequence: TGTGCCAGCAGCCAAGTTGGGTTCGGGAGCACAGATACGCAGTATTTT. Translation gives CASSQVGFGSTDTQYF.

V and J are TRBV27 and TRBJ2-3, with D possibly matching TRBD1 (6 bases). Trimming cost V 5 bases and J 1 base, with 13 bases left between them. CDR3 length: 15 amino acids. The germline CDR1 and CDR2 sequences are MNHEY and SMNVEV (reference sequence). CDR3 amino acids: CASSPHRVGTDTQYF. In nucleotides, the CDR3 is TGTGCCAGCAGTCCTCACAGGGTTGGCACAGATACGCAGTATTTT.